One and the same sample provided the 28 T cell receptor beta chains below, sequenced in a study of regulatory T cells in long-lasting Graves disease. The time point: newly diagnosed GD, antithyroid drugs for less than 3 months. From PBMCs, RNA was extracted and then used to make the TCR library. Building of the TCR beta libraries involved iRepertoire HTBI primers and Arm-PCR of CDR3 regions. Using its own MiXCR run on the multiplex PCR reads, TCRdb lists one record per CDR3 protein. This sample has 440,000 or so distinct CDR3 sequences, with about 16% found just once. The same data also contributed to another study, on T cells in Graves' hyperthyroidism and ophthalmopathy.

The source material was peripheral blood mononuclear cells (PBMCs), sampled at new diagnosis, from a patient treated with antithyroid drugs. Source of these receptors: a young woman with Graves disease.

This clonotype was detected many times. The V call is TRBV28, the J call TRBJ2-3; TRBD2 agrees at 16 bases. V was pared by 3 bases and J by 8 bases, with 5 bases of the junction left unmatched. The germline CDR1 and CDR2 sequences are MDHEN and SYDVKM. CDR3 length equals 16 residues. The CDR3 DNA follows: TGTGCCAGCAGTTTCCTGGGACTAGCGGGAGGGTTTACGCAGTATTTT. Its translation: CASSFLGLAGGFTQYF.

The genes are TRBV6-1 and TRBJ2-1; D perhaps matches TRBD1 (5 bases). V shed 6 bases and J shed 7 bases, with 28 bases lying between them. CDR1 and CDR2 (germline): MNHNS, SASEGT. CDR3 length equals 18 residues. This CDR3 reads CASSFTAQGPSLHNEQFF. In DNA form, the CDR3 reads TGTGCCAGCAGCTTTACCGCGCAGGGTCCATCCCTACATAATGAGCAGTTCTTC.

This clonotype was seen ten or more times. This rearrangement joins TRBV7-2 to TRBJ2-7; 13 bases map to TRBD2. J lost 6 bases, V lost 5 bases, and 10 bases had no gene match. Germline assignment: CDR1 SGHTA and CDR2 FQGNSA. The CDR3 extends over 16 amino acids. The CDR3 DNA reads TGTGCCAGCAGCCTCACTAGCGGGAGGGGCGTCGTCGAGCAGTACTTC. Amino acid sequence: CASSLTSGRGVVEQYF. Combining the CDR3 with reference TRBV7-2 and TRBJ2-7 gives the whole variable domain GAGVSQSPSNKVTEKGKDVELRCDPISGHTALYWYRQSLGQGLEFLIYFQGNSAPDKSGLPSDRFSAERTGGSVSTLTIQRTQQEDSAVYLCASSLTSGRGVVEQYFGPGTRLTVT.

This clonotype was counted ten times or more. The chain has TRBV6-1 and TRBJ2-7; TRBD2 is a possible D gene (6 bases). V shed 7 bases and J shed 2 bases, with 15 bases lying between them. This CDR3 contains 14 residues. Per germline, CDR1 MNHNS and CDR2 SASEGT. CDR3 region: CASKWTGVTYEQYF. CDR3 sequence (DNA): TGTGCCAGCAAATGGACGGGGGTCACCTACGAGCAGTACTTC.

This clonotype was observed many times. The rearrangement joins TRBV13 to TRBJ2-1; D perhaps matches TRBD1 (5 bases). With 0 bases removed from V and 7 bases from J, the gap between germline ends came to 16 bases. The length of the CDR3 is 16 residues. In germline, CDR1 is PRHDT, CDR2 FYEKMQ (reference sequence). CDR3 in DNA: TGTGCCAGCAGCTTAGGCAAGGGGTTATTATTGAATGAGCAGTTCTTC. This codes for CASSLGKGLLLNEQFF.

At least ten counts were recorded for this clonotype. The chain recombines TRBV3-1 with TRBJ1-4, with D hard to call. Germline CDR1 is LGHDT and CDR2 is YNNKEL (reference sequence). With 4 bases removed from V and 8 bases from J, the gap between germline ends came to 20 bases. The CDR3 runs 16 residues. CDR3 nucleotide sequence: TGTGCCAGCAGCCCGTCCCGGGAGGAGTTGACGGAAAAACTGTTTTTT. Protein product: CASSPSREELTEKLFF.

There are a few counts of this clonotype. This sequence joins TRBV4-3 and TRBJ1-4; weak D call: TRBD1 (6 bases). With 0 bases removed from V and 7 bases from J, the gap between germline ends came to 12 bases. The CDR3 sequence is 15 residues long. Germline values: CDR1 LGHNA, CDR2 YSLEER. The DNA for the CDR3 is TGCGCCAGCAGCCAAGAGCGACAGGATGGTGAAAAACTGTTTTTT. Translation: CASSQERQDGEKLFF.

This chain uses TRBV9 with TRBJ2-7, with TRBD2 matching over 11 bases. The germline V gene encodes CDR1 SGDLS and CDR2 YYNGEE. Unmatched junction bases numbered 12, after V lost 4 bases and J lost 6 bases. The CDR3 has 16 amino acids. The CDR3 reads CASSPDSGRAVGEQYF. The CDR3 DNA sequence: TGTGCCAGCAGCCCTGATAGCGGGAGGGCCGTAGGCGAGCAGTACTTC.

This clonotype has a count of ten or more. The rearrangement links TRBV11-2 to TRBJ2-1, with TRBD2 identical over 7 bases. There are 16 residues in the CDR3. Germline CDR1 reads SGHAT; CDR2 reads FQNNGV. V lost 5 bases to trimming and J lost 3 bases; unmatched junction nucleotides: 10. The CDR3 is CASSLSLAALYNEQFF. The CDR3 DNA sequence: TGTGCCAGCAGCCTAAGCCTAGCGGCTCTCTACAATGAGCAGTTCTTC.

This clonotype was seen many times. This rearrangement joins TRBV2 to TRBJ2-7, with D possibly matching TRBD1 (7 bases). V was cut by 0 bases and J by 6 bases, with 15 bases left in between. CDR3 length equals 15 residues. CDR1 is SNHLY, CDR2 FYNNEI, per germline. CDR3 sequence: CASSEAGRQGGEQYF. The CDR3 nucleotides are TGTGCCAGCAGTGAAGCGGGAAGGCAGGGGGGCGAGCAGTACTTC.

In regard to this clonotype: An end of the junction differs from the germline gene, which may be a read error. V is TRBV28 and J is TRBJ2-1; the match to TRBD2 covers 11 bases. The CDR3 is 16 residues long. Germline assignment: CDR1 MDHEN and CDR2 SYDVKM. DNA of the CDR3: TGTGCTAGCAGTTTATTTGTGACTAGCGGGATCAATGAGCAGTTCTTC. Translating it yields CASSLFVTSGINEQFF. Combining the CDR3 with reference TRBV28 and TRBJ2-1 gives the whole variable domain DVKVTQSSRYLVKRTGEKVFLECVQDMDHENMFWYRQDPGLGLRLIYFSYDVKMKEKGDIPEGYSVSREKKERFSLILESASTNQTSMYLCASSLFVTSGINEQFFGPGTRLTVL.

The sample holds many counts of this clonotype. The V and J genes are TRBV12-5 and TRBJ2-1, with D possibly matching TRBD2 (7 bases). V lost 1 base and J 0 bases, leaving 13 bases between the germline ends. The CDR3 spans 17 residues. The germline V gene encodes CDR1 LGHNT and CDR2 FRNRAP. In DNA form, the CDR3 reads TGTGCTAGTGGTTTGGCTCTCCGGGGGGCCTCCTACAATGAGCAGTTCTTC. Translation: CASGLALRGASYNEQFF.

In DNA, the CDR3 is TGCGCCAGCACTCTAACTTGGGGCCGGGGGTCTGGGGCCAACGTCCTGACTTTC. This encodes CASTLTWGRGSGANVLTF. The rearrangement links TRBV4-1 to TRBJ2-6; possibly TRBD2 for D (6 bases). The V gene's germline CDR1 is MGHRA and CDR2 YSYEKL. Trimming took 7 bases from V and 1 from J, leaving 20 bases between them. This CDR3 spans 18 amino acids.

This clonotype was found many times. The chain combines TRBV7-2 with TRBJ2-1; tentatively, D is TRBD1 (5 bases). From germline, CDR1 is SGHTA and CDR2 FQGNSA. CDR3 length equals 15 residues. V lost 3 bases and J lost 2, with 11 bases in between. CDR3 region: CASSFKGLTYNEQFF. The CDR3, as DNA: TGTGCCAGCAGCTTTAAGGGGCTTACCTACAATGAGCAGTTCTTC.

The chain uses TRBV2 and TRBJ2-2, with 14 bases that match TRBD2. This CDR3 contains 14 residues. Germline CDR1 and CDR2: SNHLY and FYNNEI. The V segment lost 4 bases and the J segment 10 bases; nucleotides outside the gene matches: 2. The CDR3: CASSGLAGGVELFF. The DNA for the CDR3 is TGTGCCAGCAGTGGACTAGCGGGAGGGGTGGAGCTGTTTTTT.

This clonotype was counted many times. The chain is built from TRBV6-5 and TRBJ2-3, with D possibly matching TRBD1 (6 bases). V was cut by 2 bases and J by 3 bases, with 12 bases left in between. The germline V gene has CDR1 MNHEY and CDR2 SVGAGI. There are 15 residues in the CDR3. The CDR3 sequence: CASSYQGIGTDTQYF. CDR3 DNA sequence: TGTGCCAGCAGTTACCAGGGGATAGGGACAGATACGCAGTATTTT.

The table lists this clonotype with many counts. This chain joins TRBV12-3 or TRBV12-4 and TRBJ1-1, with TRBD1 matching over 9 bases. V shed 5 bases and J 3 bases; nucleotides not matched to a gene: 7. The CDR3 has 15 residues. The CDR3 region has the DNA TGTGCCAGCAGTGACCCACAGGGGGCGGACACTGAAGCTTTCTTT. Protein: CASSDPQGADTEAFF.

The chain has TRBV28 and TRBJ1-1; D uncertain. V was clipped by 4 bases and J by 11 bases, with 20 bases between them. CDR1 MDHEN and CDR2 SYDVKM come from the germline V gene. The CDR3 runs 14 residues. CDR3 sequence: CASSSYPDDSGAFF. The CDR3 DNA reads as TGTGCCAGCAGTTCCTACCCGGACGACTCGGGGGCTTTCTTT.

This clonotype came up many times. The chain has TRBV28 and TRBJ2-7; 7 bases line up with TRBD1. Germline lookup yields CDR1 MDHEN and CDR2 SYDVKM. With 7 bases clipped from V and 2 bases from J, the junction kept 11 bases outside the gene matches. This CDR3 has 15 amino acids. The CDR3: CASKAVQGVTYEQYF. The CDR3 DNA is TGTGCCAGCAAAGCGGTGCAGGGGGTGACCTACGAGCAGTACTTC.

V is TRBV19 and J is TRBJ1-5; maybe TRBD1 (6 bases). Germline V gene data show CDR1 as LNHDA and CDR2 as SQIVND (reference sequence). The CDR3 has 14 residues. The germline V and J ends were trimmed by 4 bases and 4 bases, with 11 bases remaining between them. The CDR3 here is CASSTLDRNQPQHF. The CDR3 nucleotides read TGTGCCAGTAGTACCCTGGACAGAAATCAGCCCCAGCATTTT. Complete variable domain (other parts from reference TRBV19 and TRBJ1-5): DGGITQSPKYLFRKEGQNVTLSCEQNLNHDAMYWYRQDPGQGLRLIYYSQIVNDFQKGDIAEGYSVSREKKESFPLTVTSAQKNPTAFYLCASSTLDRNQPQHFGDGTRLSIL.

This clonotype has at least ten counts. The chain joins TRBV20-1 to TRBJ2-1; 8 bases are a match to TRBD2. This CDR3 region has 14 residues. Per germline, CDR1 DFQATT and CDR2 SNEGSKA (reference sequence). Trimming cost V 7 bases and J 2 bases; bases outside gene matches: 7. The CDR3 sequence: CSVTLAGTYNEQFF. CDR3 coding DNA: TGCAGTGTCACTCTAGCGGGCACCTACAATGAGCAGTTCTTC.

This clonotype was counted ten times or more. The rearrangement uses TRBV6-9 and TRBJ1-2, with 8 bases matching TRBD1. The CDR3 has 14 amino acids. Germline CDR1 MNHGY, CDR2 SVAAGI. Trimming cost V 2 bases and J 7 bases; bases outside gene matches: 6. This CDR3 is CASSYIGQGGGYTF. CDR3 DNA: TGTGCCAGCAGTTATATCGGACAGGGCGGTGGCTACACCTTC.

A remark on this clonotype: This may come from a read error, since a much larger clone is one base off. The chain uses TRBV28 and TRBJ1-2; D gene ambiguous. V lost 4 bases and J 8 bases, leaving 14 bases between the germline ends. The CDR3 contains 13 residues. CDR1 is MDHEN, CDR2 SYDVKM, per germline. The CDR3 protein is CASSSQEGEGYTF. Here the CDR3 DNA reads TGTGCCAGCAGTTCTCAGGAGGGCGAAGGCTACACCTTC.

This clonotype was seen ten or more times. For the CDR3, the DNA is TGTGCCAGCAGGCCGGGTTATGCGGGAGTCGGGGATGAGCAGTTCTTC. Translation gives CASRPGYAGVGDEQFF. V usage is TRBV6-1 and J usage is TRBJ2-1; TRBD2 matches 7 bases. The CDR3 length is 16 residues. CDR1 and CDR2 (germline): MNHNS, SASEGT. The V segment lost 6 bases and the J segment 8 bases; nucleotides outside the gene matches: 16.

This clonotype has a count of ten or more. V gene TRBV6-1 combines with J gene TRBJ1-1, with D perhaps TRBD1 (6 bases). V lost 5 bases and J lost 1, with 23 bases in between. The V gene's germline CDR1 is MNHNS and CDR2 SASEGT. This CDR3 is built from 18 residues. The CDR3 reads CASSLHISRGRGNTEAFF. The DNA for the CDR3 is TGTGCCAGCAGTCTACACATTTCCCGGGGGCGGGGGAACACTGAAGCTTTCTTT.

The V call is TRBV7-9, the J call TRBJ2-5; a possible D gene is TRBD2 (8 bases). The germline V gene has CDR1 SEHNR and CDR2 FQNEAQ (reference sequence). V was trimmed by 5 bases and J by 4 bases, leaving 17 bases between them. The CDR3 sequence is 15 residues long. The CDR3 region has the DNA TGTGCCAGCAGCCCGACAGGGCGGGGGGTAGAGACCCAGTACTTC. Residues: CASSPTGRGVETQYF.

This clonotype was detected many times. This chain connects TRBV29-1 to TRBJ2-1; TRBD1 agrees at 10 bases. Unmatched junction bases numbered 5, after V lost 5 bases and J lost 4 bases. The CDR3 runs 14 residues. Germline assignment: CDR1 SQVTM and CDR2 ANQGSEA. The DNA for the CDR3 is TGCAGCGTTCAGGGGACAGGGGTTTACAATGAGCAGTTCTTC. Translating it yields CSVQGTGVYNEQFF.

The table lists this clonotype with many counts. V usage is TRBV6-5 and J usage is TRBJ2-7; TRBD1 agrees at 8 bases. This CDR3 has 16 residues. The germline V gene encodes CDR1 MNHEY and CDR2 SVGAGI. Germline trimming cut 4 bases from V and 2 bases from J; bases unmatched to any gene: 10. The CDR3 region is CASSSKQGVITYEQYF. The CDR3 DNA is TGTGCCAGCAGTTCCAAACAGGGGGTAATCACCTACGAGCAGTACTTC.